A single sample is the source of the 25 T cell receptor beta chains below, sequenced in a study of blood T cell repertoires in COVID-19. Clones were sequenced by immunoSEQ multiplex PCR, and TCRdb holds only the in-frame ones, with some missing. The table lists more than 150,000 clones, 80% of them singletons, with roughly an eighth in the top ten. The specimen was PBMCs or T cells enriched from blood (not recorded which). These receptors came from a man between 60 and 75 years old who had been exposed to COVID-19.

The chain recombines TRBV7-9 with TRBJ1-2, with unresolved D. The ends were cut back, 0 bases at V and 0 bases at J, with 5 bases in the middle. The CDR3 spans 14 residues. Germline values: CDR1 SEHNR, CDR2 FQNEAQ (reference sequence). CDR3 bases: TGTGCCAGCAGCTTAGCCCCAGCTAACTATGGCTACACCTTC. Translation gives CASSLAPANYGYTF.

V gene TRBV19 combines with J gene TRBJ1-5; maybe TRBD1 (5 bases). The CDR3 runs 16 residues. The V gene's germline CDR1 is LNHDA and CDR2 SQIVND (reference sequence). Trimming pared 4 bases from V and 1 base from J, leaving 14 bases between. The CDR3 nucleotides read TGTGCCAGTAGTAAGACAGATACGGAGAGCAATCAGCCCCAGCATTTT. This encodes CASSKTDTESNQPQHF.

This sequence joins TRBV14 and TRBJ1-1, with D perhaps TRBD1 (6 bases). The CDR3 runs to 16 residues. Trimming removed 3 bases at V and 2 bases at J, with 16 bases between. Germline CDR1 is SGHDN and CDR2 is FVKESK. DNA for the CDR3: TGTGCCAGCAGCCAGACGGGGGGGCCTTCCAACACTGAAGCTTTCTTT. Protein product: CASSQTGGPSNTEAFF.

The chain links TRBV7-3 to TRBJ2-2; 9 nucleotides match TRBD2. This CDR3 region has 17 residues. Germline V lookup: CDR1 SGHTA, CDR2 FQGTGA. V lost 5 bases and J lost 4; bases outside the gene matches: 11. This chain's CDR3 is CASSPPLGGRGTGELFF. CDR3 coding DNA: TGTGCCAGCAGCCCACCGCTAGGCGGGAGGGGCACCGGGGAGCTGTTTTTT.

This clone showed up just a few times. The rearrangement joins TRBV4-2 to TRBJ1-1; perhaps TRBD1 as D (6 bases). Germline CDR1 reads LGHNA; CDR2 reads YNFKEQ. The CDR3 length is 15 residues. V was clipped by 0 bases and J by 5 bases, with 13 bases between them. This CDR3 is CASSQDGQGRTEAFF. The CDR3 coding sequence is TGTGCCAGCAGCCAAGATGGGCAGGGGCGGACTGAAGCTTTCTTT.

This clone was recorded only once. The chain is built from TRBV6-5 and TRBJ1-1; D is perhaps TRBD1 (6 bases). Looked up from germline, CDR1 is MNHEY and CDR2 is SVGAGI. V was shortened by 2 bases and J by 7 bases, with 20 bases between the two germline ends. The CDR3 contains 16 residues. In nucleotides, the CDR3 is TGTGCCAGCAGTTACGACGGGGGGCGGAGAACACTTGAAGCTTTCTTT. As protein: CASSYDGGRRTLEAFF.

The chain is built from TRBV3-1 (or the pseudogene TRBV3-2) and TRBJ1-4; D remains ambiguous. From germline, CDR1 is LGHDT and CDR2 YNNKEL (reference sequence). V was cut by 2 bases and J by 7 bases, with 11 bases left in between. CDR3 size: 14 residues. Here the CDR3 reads CASSQRGFGEKLFF. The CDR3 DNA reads TGTGCCAGCAGCCAACGGGGATTTGGTGAAAAACTGTTTTTT.

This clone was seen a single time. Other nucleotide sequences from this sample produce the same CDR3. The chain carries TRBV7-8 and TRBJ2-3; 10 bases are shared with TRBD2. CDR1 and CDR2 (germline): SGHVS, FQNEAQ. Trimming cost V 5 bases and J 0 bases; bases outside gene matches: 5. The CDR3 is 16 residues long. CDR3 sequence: CASSPRTSGSTDTQYF. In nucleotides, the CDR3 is TGTGCCAGCAGCCCCCGGACTAGCGGTAGCACAGATACGCAGTATTTT.

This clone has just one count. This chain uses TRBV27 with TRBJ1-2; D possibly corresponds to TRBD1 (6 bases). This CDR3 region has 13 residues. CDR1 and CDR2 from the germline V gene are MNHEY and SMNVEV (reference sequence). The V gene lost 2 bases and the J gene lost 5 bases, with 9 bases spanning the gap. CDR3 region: CASSLGQGYGYTF. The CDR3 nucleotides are TGTGCCAGCAGTTTAGGCCAGGGGTATGGCTACACCTTC.

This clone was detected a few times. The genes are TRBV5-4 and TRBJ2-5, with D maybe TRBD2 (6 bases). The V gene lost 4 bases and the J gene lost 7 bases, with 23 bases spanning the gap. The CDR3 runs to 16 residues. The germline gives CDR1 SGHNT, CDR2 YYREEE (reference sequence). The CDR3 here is CASSQERKGPGGTQYF. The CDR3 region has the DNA TGTGCCAGCAGCCAAGAGCGTAAGGGCCCCGGGGGGACCCAGTACTTC.

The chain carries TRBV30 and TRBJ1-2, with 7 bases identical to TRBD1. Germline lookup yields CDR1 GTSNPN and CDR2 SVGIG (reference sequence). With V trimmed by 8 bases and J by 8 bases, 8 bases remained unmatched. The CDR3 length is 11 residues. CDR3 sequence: CAENDREGYTF. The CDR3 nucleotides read TGTGCCGAAAATGACAGGGAGGGCTACACCTTC.

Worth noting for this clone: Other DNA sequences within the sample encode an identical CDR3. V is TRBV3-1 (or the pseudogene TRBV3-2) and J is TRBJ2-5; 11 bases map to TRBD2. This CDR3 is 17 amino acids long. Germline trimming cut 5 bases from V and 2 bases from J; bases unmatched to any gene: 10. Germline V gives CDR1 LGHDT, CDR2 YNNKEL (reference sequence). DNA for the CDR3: TGTGCCAGCAGCGTTGGGACTAGCGGAGGGGGACAAGAGACCCAGTACTTC. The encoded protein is CASSVGTSGGGQETQYF.

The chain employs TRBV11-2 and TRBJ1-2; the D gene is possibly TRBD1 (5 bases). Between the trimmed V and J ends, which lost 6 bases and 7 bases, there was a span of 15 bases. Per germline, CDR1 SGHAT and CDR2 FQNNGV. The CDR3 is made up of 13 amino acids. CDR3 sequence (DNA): TGTGCCAGCAGTTTCGGGCCGGGGGGTGGCTACACCTTC. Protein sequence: CASSFGPGGGYTF.

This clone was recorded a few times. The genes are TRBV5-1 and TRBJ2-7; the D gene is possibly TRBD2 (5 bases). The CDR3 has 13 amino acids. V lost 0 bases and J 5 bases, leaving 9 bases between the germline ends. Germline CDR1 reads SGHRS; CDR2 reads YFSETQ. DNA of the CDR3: TGCGCCAGCAGCTTGGTCGGGGTGGACGAGCAGTACTTC. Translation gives CASSLVGVDEQYF.

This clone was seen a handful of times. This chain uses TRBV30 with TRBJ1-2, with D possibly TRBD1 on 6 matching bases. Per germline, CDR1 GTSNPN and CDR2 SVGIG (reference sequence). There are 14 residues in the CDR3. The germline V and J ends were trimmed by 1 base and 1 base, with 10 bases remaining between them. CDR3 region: CAWSGYRVNYGYTF. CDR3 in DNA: TGTGCCTGGAGTGGATACAGGGTTAACTATGGCTACACCTTC.

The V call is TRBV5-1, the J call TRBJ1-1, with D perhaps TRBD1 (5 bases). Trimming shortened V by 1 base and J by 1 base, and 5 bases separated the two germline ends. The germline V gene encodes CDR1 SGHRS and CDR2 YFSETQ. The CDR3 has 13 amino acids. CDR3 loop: CASSLRGNTEAFF. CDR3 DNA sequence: TGCGCCAGCAGCTTGAGGGGGAACACTGAAGCTTTCTTT.

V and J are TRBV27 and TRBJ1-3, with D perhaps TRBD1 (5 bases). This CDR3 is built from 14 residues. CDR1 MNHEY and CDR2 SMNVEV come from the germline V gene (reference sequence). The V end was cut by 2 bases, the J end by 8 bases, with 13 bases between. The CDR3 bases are TGTGCCAGCAGTTTAGGGACTGGCGCGGACACCATATATTTT. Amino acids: CASSLGTGADTIYF.

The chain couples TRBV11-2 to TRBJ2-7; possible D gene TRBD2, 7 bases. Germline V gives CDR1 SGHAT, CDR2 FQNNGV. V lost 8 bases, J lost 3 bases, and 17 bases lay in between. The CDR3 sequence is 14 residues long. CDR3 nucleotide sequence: TGTGCCAGCCGGGGGGCAGGGGTCCTCTACGAGCAGTACTTC. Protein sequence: CASRGAGVLYEQYF.

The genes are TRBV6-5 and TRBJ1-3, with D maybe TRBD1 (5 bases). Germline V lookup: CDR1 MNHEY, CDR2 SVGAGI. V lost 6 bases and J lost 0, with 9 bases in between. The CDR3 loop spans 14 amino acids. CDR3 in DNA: TGTGCCAGCAGGACAGCTTTCTCTGGAAACACCATATATTTT. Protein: CASRTAFSGNTIYF.

The CDR3 spells CASSRSGTTQETQYF. The CDR3 bases are TGCGCCAGCAGCAGATCCGGGACTACTCAAGAGACCCAGTACTTC. The chain is built from TRBV5-1 and TRBJ2-5; 7 bases agree with TRBD2. CDR1 SGHRS and CDR2 YFSETQ come from the germline V gene. The V segment lost 4 bases and the J segment 2 bases; nucleotides outside the gene matches: 8. CDR3 length: 15 amino acids.

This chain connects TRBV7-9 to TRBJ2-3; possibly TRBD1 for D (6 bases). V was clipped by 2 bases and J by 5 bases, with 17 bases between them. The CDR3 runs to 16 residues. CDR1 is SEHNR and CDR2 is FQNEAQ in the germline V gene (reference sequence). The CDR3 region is CASSLSLGGFGDTQYF. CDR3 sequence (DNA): TGTGCCAGCAGCTTATCTTTAGGGGGATTTGGAGATACGCAGTATTTT.

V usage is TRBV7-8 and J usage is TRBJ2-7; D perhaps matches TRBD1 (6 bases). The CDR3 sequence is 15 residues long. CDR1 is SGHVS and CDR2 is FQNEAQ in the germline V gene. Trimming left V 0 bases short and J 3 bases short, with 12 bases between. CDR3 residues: CASSLAGGADYEQYF. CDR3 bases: TGTGCCAGCAGCTTAGCAGGGGGAGCGGACTACGAGCAGTACTTC.

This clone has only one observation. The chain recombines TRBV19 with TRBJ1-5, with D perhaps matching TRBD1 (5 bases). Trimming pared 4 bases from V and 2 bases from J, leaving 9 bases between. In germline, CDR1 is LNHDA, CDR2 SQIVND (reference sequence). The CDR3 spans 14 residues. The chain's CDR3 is CASSSGAGNQPQHF. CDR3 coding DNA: TGTGCCAGTAGTAGTGGGGCAGGCAATCAGCCCCAGCATTTT.

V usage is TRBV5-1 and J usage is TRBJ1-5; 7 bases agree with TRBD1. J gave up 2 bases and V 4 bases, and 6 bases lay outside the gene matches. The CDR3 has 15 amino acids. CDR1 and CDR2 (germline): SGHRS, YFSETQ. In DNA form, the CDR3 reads TGCGCCAGCAGCCCGACAGGGCGAGGCAATCAGCCCCAGCATTTT. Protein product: CASSPTGRGNQPQHF.

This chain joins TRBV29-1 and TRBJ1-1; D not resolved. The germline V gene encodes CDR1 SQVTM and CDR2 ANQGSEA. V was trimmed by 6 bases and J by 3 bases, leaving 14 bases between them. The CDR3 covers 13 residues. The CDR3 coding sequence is TGCAGCGTCGGTAGACTCGTCCACACTGAAGCTTTCTTT. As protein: CSVGRLVHTEAFF. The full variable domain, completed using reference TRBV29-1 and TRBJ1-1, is SAVISQKPSRDICQRGTSLTIQCQVDSQVTMMFWYRQQPGQSLTLIATANQGSEATYESGFVIDKFPISRPNLTFSTLTVSNMSPEDSSIYLCSVGRLVHTEAFFGQGTRLTVV.